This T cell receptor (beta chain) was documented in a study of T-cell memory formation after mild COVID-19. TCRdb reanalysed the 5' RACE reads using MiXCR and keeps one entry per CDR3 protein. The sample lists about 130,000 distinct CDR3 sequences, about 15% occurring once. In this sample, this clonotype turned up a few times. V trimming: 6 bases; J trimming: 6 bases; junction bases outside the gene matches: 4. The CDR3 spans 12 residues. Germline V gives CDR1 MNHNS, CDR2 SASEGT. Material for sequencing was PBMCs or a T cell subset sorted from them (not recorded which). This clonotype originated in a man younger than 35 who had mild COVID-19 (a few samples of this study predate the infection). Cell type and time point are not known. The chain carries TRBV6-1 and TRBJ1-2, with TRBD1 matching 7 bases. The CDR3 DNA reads TGTGCCAGCAGGGCCGGGACAGATGGCTACACCTTC. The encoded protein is CASRAGTDGYTF.